The clone carrying this T cell receptor beta chain was counted a few times. The antigen remains unidentified. The sample comes from a study of human T cells and chemical hapten exposure. Findings and limits, study-wide: DPC sensitization produced no change in TCRs with frequency above 1 in 1000.

TCRdb called the RACE reads again in MiXCR, with one record for every CDR3 protein. The repertoire holds about 400,000 distinct CDR3 sequences, with just under 6.5% as singletons. Time point indicated: patch test 2, 6 weeks after DPC sensitization. Treatment meaning: therapeutic diphenylcyclopropenone sensitization with weekly scalp DPC. Blood collection happened ahead of applying each patch test. This clonotype was sampled from a woman aged 18-29 years with alopecia areata. Some clones in this sample may be carry-over from other donors' samples. The sequencing here drew on whole blood, taken in connection with sensitization to the hapten diphenylcyclopropenone (DPC).

The CDR3 reads CASSVGYGTTDTQYF. Here the CDR3 DNA reads TGTGCCAGCAGCGTAGGTTACGGGACCACAGATACGCAGTATTTT. The J gene is TRBJ2-3, the V gene TRBV9; D may correspond to TRBD1 or TRBD2 (5 bases each). V shed 0 bases and J shed 2 bases, with 10 bases lying between them. Germline V gene sequence: CDR1 SGDLS, CDR2 YYNGEE. The CDR3 has 15 amino acids.